The sequence of this T cell receptor beta chain was determined in a study of cytomegalovirus exposure and HLA in healthy donors. Study-wide results and caveats: Evidence from a later analysis indicated that most CMV-associated TCR beta chains looked HLA-restricted. In an earlier analysis, about 87% or about 30%: the productive usage of most TCR beta V segments.

PCR used 60 Vbeta primers and 13 Jbeta primers. This table comes from immunoSEQ multiplex PCR, and its TCRdb copy is limited to in-frame clones, with some not included. This sample carries approximately 170,000 clones, roughly four fifths of them seen once, and the ten largest clones take about 3.8%. In regard to this clone: The target antigen is unknown.

Germline trimming cut 2 bases from V and 5 bases from J; bases unmatched to any gene: 5. This CDR3 comprises 16 residues. Germline-derived CDR1 and CDR2 are SGHRS and YFSETQ. The source of this sequence is a man in his fifties in good health and CMV-seropositive. Sample: PBMCs. This chain connects TRBV5-1 to TRBJ2-1; 12 nucleotides line up with TRBD2. CDR3: CASSLRTSGTNNEQFF. CDR3 coding DNA: TGCGCCAGCAGCTTACGGACTAGCGGGACCAACAATGAGCAGTTCTTC.